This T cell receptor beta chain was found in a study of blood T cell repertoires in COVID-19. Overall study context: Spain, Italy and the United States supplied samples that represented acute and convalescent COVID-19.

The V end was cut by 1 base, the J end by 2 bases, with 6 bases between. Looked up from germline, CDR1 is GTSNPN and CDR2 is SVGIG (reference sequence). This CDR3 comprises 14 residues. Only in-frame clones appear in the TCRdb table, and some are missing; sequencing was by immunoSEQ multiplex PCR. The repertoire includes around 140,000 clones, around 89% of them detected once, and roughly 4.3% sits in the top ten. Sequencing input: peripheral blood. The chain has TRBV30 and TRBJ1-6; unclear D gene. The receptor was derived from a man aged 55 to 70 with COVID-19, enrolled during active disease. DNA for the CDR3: TGTGCCTGGAGTGGCACAACCTATAATTCACCCCTCCACTTT. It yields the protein CAWSGTTYNSPLHF.